The entry below describes one T cell receptor beta chain. This sample is drawn from a study of shared clonotypes between healthy human individuals. The CDR3 is 14 residues long. The V and J ends lost 2 bases and 10 bases respectively, with 14 bases between them. The germline V gene has CDR1 MDHEN and CDR2 SYDVKM. Those who donated were healthy HIV-negative adults, with no recent acute infections or vaccinations reported. Generated by immunoSEQ multiplex PCR, the TCRdb table keeps only in-frame clones and is missing some. The sample carries under 350,000 clones, about nine tenths recorded once. The sequenced sample consisted of memory CD8+ T cells sorted from blood. As for subset: CD45RO+ cells pooled with CCR7-negative TemRA cells. V usage is TRBV28 and J usage is TRBJ1-4; no clear D gene. The source of this sequence is a man aged 18 to 29 in good health. This CDR3 reads CASSLLPPLRKLFF. In DNA, the CDR3 is TGTGCCAGCAGTTTACTCCCCCCCCTTAGAAAACTGTTTTTT.